What follows are 12 T cell receptor beta chains derived from one specimen sequenced in a study of cytomegalovirus exposure and HLA in healthy donors. The PCR ran on 60 Vbeta and 13 Jbeta primers. TCRdb keeps only in-frame clones here, not all; method: immunoSEQ multiplex PCR. The data show roughly 100,000 clones, with approximately 81% seen just once and roughly 1.2% held by the top ten. Sequenced: PBMCs. Receptor source: a man aged 30-40 years in good health and CMV-seronegative.

This clone was picked up a small number of times. The chain couples TRBV5-1 to TRBJ2-5, with a possible D match to TRBD2 (5 bases). Germline lookup yields CDR1 SGHRS and CDR2 YFSETQ. The ends were cut back, 4 bases at V and 0 bases at J, with 7 bases in the middle. The CDR3 sequence is 13 residues long. The CDR3 loop reads CASSPTNQETQYF. The CDR3, as DNA: TGCGCCAGCAGCCCGACTAACCAAGAGACCCAGTACTTC.

This clone appeared a single time. The chain uses TRBV18 and TRBJ2-7, with TRBD2 identical over 7 bases. The CDR3 contains 13 residues. Per the germline V gene, CDR1 is KGHSH and CDR2 is LQKENI. V lost 3 bases to trimming and J lost 2 bases; unmatched junction nucleotides: 1. CDR3 DNA sequence: TGTGCCAGCTCACCGAGCGGGGCCTACGAGCAGTACTTC. Translation: CASSPSGAYEQYF.

The chain is built from TRBV25-1 and TRBJ1-1, with no clear D. CDR3 size: 14 residues. V lost 7 bases to trimming and J lost 1 base, with 13 bases between them. Germline lookup yields CDR1 MGHDK and CDR2 SYGVNS. The CDR3 region is CASTRKAENTEAFF. The DNA of the CDR3 is TGTGCCAGCACTCGAAAGGCGGAGAACACTGAAGCTTTCTTT.

CDR3 residues: CASSLVLTSVGFF. CDR3 nucleotides: TGTGCCAGCAGCTTAGTACTTACTAGTGTCGGGTTCTTC. The V and J genes are TRBV7-2 and TRBJ2-1, with TRBD2 as a possible D gene (5 bases). The CDR3 has 13 amino acids. Germline V gives CDR1 SGHTA, CDR2 FQGNSA. V was clipped by 1 base and J by 15 bases, with 16 bases between them.

The CDR3 DNA follows: TGCGCCAGCAGCCTGGGACTAGCGGGAGGGGATGAGCAGTTCTTC. Protein sequence: CASSLGLAGGDEQFF. J is TRBJ2-1 and V is TRBV4-3, with TRBD2 identical over 16 bases. CDR1 and CDR2 from the germline V gene are LGHNA and YSLEER. The CDR3 has 15 residues. J gave up 8 bases and V 4 bases, and 2 bases lay outside the gene matches.

This chain joins TRBV5-4 and TRBJ1-1; perhaps TRBD1 as D (6 bases). In germline, CDR1 is SGHNT, CDR2 YYREEE (reference sequence). Trimming pared 1 base from V and 5 bases from J, leaving 15 bases between. This CDR3 spans 15 amino acids. The DNA of the CDR3 is TGTGCCAGCAGCTTGAATCAGGGGAGAGGGACTGAAGCTTTCTTT. It specifies CASSLNQGRGTEAFF.

The chain joins TRBV2 to TRBJ2-2; 10 bases agree with TRBD2. In germline, CDR1 is SNHLY, CDR2 FYNNEI. The CDR3 is 13 residues long. With V trimmed by 7 bases and J by 6 bases, 2 bases remained unmatched. CDR3 bases: TGTGCCAGCACTAGCGGGAGAGCCGGGGAGCTGTTTTTT. Translated: CASTSGRAGELFF.

This clone was picked up one time. The CDR3 protein is CASRVGILEPYNEQFF. For the CDR3, the DNA is TGCGCCAGCAGGGTAGGGATACTAGAGCCTTACAATGAGCAGTTCTTC. V usage is TRBV4-1 and J usage is TRBJ2-1; D is perhaps TRBD2 (5 bases). Per germline, CDR1 MGHRA and CDR2 YSYEKL. The CDR3 totals 16 residues. The V and J ends lost 6 bases and 4 bases respectively, with 19 bases between them.

In regard to this clone: The same CDR3 arises from other DNA sequences in this sample as well. This chain uses TRBV10-3 with TRBJ1-3; 7 bases are shared with TRBD1. The trim removed 4 bases at V and 2 bases at J, leaving 8 bases unmatched. CDR3 length: 16 amino acids. CDR1 is ENHRY and CDR2 is SYGVKD in the germline V gene. As DNA, the CDR3 is TGTGCCATCAGTGGGCTCGGGACAGCGACTGGAAACACCATATATTTT. This gives the protein CAISGLGTATGNTIYF.

The chain employs TRBV6-5 and TRBJ1-1; TRBD1 is a possible D gene (5 bases). This CDR3 comprises 12 residues. Germline V CDR1 and CDR2: MNHEY, SVGAGI. The germline V and J ends were trimmed by 5 bases and 4 bases, with 8 bases remaining between them. This chain's CDR3 is CASSLRGTEAFF. The CDR3 region has the DNA TGTGCCAGCAGTCTAAGGGGCACTGAAGCTTTCTTT.

The chain has TRBV19 and TRBJ2-7; D uncertain. This CDR3 has 12 amino acids. Trimming pared 8 bases from V and 5 bases from J, leaving 13 bases between. CDR1 LNHDA and CDR2 SQIVND come from the germline V gene (reference sequence). CDR3 sequence (DNA): TGTGCCAGTGTGGGCAGTTATAACGAGCAGTACTTC. This gives the protein CASVGSYNEQYF.

DNA for the CDR3: TGTGCCATCAGTGAGTCTGGGGCAATCCCTTTTGAGCAGTTCTTC. This codes for CAISESGAIPFEQFF. This chain uses TRBV10-3 with TRBJ2-1; D may be TRBD1 (5 bases). Between the trimmed V and J ends, which lost 0 bases and 9 bases, there was a span of 15 bases. This CDR3 spans 15 amino acids. CDR1 and CDR2 (germline): ENHRY, SYGVKD.